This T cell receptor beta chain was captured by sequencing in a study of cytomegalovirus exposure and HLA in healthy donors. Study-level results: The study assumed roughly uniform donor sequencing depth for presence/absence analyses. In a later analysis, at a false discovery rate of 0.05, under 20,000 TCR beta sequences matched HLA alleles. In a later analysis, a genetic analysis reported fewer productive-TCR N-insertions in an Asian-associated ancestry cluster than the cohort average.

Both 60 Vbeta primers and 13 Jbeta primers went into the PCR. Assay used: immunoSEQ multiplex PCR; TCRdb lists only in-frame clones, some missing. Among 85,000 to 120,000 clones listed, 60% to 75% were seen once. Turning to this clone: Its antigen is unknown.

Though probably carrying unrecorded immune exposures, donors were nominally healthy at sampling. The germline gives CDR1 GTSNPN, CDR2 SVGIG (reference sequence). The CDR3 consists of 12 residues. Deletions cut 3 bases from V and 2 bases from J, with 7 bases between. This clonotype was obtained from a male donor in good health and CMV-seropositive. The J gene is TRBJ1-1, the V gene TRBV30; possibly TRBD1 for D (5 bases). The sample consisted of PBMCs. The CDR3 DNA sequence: TGTGCCTGGAGACAGGATAACACTGAAGCTTTCTTT. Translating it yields CAWRQDNTEAFF.